This TCR beta chain is drawn from a study of human T cells and chemical hapten exposure. Study-wide results and limits: Positive correlation was observed between PT1 expanded TCR counts and patch test score.

This clonotype has a handful of counts. Its target is not known. Separate cDNA molecules received unique molecular identifiers, which the library attached to them. TCRdb re-derived calls from the RACE reads in MiXCR, one entry per CDR3 protein. Altogether about 85,000 distinct CDR3 sequences are present, 8.5% being singletons, with the ten largest covering 2% to 3%. The CDR3 length is 19 residues. Germline V CDR1 and CDR2: MDHEN, SYDVKM. V shed 4 bases, J shed 2 bases, and the junction held 14 bases outside the gene matches. Time point reported: pre-sensitization, week 0. The treatment here: therapeutic diphenylcyclopropenone sensitization with weekly scalp DPC.

The starting material was whole blood, obtained in connection with sensitization to the hapten diphenylcyclopropenone (DPC). The V call is TRBV28, the J call TRBJ2-3; 11 positions agree with TRBD2. The origin of this receptor is a man in his forties or fifties with alopecia areata. Some clones in this sample may be carry-over from other donors' samples. The CDR3 coding sequence is TGTGCCAGCAGTTCCCGAAATAGCGGGAGGGTCCCTTACACAGATACGCAGTATTTT. It yields the protein CASSSRNSGRVPYTDTQYF.